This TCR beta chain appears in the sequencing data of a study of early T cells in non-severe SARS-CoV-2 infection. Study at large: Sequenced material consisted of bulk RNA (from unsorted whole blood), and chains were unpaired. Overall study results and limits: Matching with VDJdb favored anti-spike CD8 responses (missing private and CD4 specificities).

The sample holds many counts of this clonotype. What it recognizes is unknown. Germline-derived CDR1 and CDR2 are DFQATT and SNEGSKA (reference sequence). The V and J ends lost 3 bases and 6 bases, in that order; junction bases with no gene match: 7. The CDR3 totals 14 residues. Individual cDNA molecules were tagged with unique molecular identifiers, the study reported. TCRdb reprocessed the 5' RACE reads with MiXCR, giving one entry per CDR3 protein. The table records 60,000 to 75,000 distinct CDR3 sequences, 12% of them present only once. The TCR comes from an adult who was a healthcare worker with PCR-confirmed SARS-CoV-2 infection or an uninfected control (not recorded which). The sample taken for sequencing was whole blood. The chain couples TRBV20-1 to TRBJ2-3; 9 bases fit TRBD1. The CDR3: CSASGYRGLDTQYF. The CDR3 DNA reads TGCAGTGCTAGTGGTTACAGGGGGCTGGATACGCAGTATTTT.